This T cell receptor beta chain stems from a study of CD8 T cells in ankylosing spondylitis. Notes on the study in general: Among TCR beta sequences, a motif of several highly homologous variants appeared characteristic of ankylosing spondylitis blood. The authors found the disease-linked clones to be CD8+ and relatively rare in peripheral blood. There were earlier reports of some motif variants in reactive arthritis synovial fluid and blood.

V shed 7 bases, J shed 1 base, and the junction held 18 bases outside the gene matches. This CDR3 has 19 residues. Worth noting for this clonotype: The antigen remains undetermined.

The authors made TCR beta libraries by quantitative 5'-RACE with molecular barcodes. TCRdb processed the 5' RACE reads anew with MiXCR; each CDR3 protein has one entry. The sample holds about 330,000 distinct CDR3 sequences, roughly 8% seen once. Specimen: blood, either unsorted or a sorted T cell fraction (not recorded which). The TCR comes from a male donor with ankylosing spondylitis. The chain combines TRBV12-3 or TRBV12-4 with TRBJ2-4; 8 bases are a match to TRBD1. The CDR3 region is CASIIYRDRRLSAKNIQYF. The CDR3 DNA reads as TGTGCCAGCATTATTTACCGGGACAGGCGACTCAGCGCCAAAAACATTCAGTACTTC.